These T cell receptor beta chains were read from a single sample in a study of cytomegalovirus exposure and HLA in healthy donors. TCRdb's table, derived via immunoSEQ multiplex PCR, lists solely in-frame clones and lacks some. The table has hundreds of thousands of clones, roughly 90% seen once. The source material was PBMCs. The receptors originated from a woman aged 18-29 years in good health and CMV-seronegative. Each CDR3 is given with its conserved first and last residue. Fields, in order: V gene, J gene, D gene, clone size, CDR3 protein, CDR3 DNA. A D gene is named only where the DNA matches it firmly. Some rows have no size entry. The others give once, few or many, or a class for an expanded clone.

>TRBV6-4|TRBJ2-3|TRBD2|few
CASSEAGGADTQYF
TGTGCCAGCAGTGAGGCGGGAGGGGCAGATACGCAGTATTTT
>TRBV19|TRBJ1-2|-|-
CASSTQGGGRYGYTF
TGTGCCAGTAGTACCCAGGGCGGGGGTCGATATGGCTACACCTTC
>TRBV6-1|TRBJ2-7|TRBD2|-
CASEPGTSGTYEQYF
TGTGCCAGCGAACCGGGGACTAGCGGTACCTACGAGCAGTACTTC
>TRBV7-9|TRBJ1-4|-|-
CASSLEEPWEKLFF
TGTGCCAGCAGCTTAGAGGAGCCCTGGGAAAAACTGTTTTTT
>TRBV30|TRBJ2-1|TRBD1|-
CAWSQGGAYNEQFF
TGTGCCTGGAGTCAAGGGGGCGCGTACAATGAGCAGTTCTTC
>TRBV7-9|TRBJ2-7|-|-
CASSRSGYEQYF
TGTGCCAGCAGCCGTAGCGGTTACGAGCAGTACTTC
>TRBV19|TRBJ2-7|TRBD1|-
CASSPGGTGLYEQYF
TGTGCCAGTAGTCCCGGTGGGACAGGGCTTTACGAGCAGTACTTC
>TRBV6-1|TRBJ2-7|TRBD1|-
CASTPHRDSSYEQYF
TGTGCCAGCACCCCGCACCGGGACAGCTCCTACGAGCAGTACTTC
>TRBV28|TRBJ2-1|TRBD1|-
CASSPDRGTYNEQFF
TGTGCCAGCAGTCCGGACAGGGGGACCTACAATGAGCAGTTCTTC
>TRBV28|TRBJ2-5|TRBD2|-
CASSSPGSGRVETQYF
TGTGCCAGCAGCTCCCCCGGCAGCGGGAGAGTAGAGACCCAGTACTTC
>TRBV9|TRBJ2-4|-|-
CASSVEVREYF
TGTGCCAGCAGCGTAGAGGTTCGGGAGTACTTC
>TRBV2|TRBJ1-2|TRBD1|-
CARDRDNYGYTF
TGTGCCAGAGACAGGGATAACTATGGCTACACCTTC
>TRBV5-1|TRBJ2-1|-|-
CASSLVGNNEQFF
TGCGCCAGCAGCTTGGTGGGCAACAATGAGCAGTTCTTC
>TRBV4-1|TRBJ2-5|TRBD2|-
CASSQERVLAGTLQETQYF
TGCGCCAGCAGCCAAGAGAGGGTACTAGCGGGCACATTGCAAGAGACCCAGTACTTC
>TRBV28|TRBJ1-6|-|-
CASMGPEGSPLHF
TGTGCCAGTATGGGCCCGGAAGGTTCACCCCTCCACTTT
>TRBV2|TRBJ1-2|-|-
CASMSRGSNDGYTF
TGTGCCAGCATGTCCCGGGGAAGTAACGATGGCTACACCTTC
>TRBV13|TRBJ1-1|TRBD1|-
CASSLGTGGLGTEAFF
TGTGCCAGCAGCTTAGGCACAGGGGGCTTGGGCACTGAAGCTTTCTTT
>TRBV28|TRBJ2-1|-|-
CAGSGRFGADEQFF
TGTGCCGGATCAGGAAGGTTTGGGGCCGATGAGCAGTTCTTC